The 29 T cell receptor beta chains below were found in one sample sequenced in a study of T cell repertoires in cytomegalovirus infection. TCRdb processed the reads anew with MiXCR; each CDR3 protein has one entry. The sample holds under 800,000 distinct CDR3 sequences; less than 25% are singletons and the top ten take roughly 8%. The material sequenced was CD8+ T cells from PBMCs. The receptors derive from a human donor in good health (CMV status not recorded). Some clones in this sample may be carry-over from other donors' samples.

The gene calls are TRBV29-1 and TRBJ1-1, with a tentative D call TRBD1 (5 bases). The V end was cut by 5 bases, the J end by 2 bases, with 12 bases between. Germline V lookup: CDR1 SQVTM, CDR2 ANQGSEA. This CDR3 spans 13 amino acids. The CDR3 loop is CSVSLGDNTEAFF. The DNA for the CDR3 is TGCAGCGTTTCCTTGGGGGACAACACTGAAGCTTTCTTT.

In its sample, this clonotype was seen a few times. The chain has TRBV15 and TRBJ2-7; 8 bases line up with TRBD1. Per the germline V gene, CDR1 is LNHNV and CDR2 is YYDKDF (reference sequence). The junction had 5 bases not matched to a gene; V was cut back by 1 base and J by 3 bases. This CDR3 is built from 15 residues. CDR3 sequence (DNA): TGTGCCACCAGCAGAGCTCGGGACAGGAGCTACGAGCAGTACTTC. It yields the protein CATSRARDRSYEQYF.

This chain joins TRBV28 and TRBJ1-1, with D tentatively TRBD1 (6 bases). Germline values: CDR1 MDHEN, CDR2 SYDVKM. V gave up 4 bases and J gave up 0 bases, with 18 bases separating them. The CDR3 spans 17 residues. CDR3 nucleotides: TGTGCCAGCAGTTCCGGCAGGGGCCTAAATATGAACACTGAAGCTTTCTTT. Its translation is CASSSGRGLNMNTEAFF. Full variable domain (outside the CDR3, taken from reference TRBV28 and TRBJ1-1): DVKVTQSSRYLVKRTGEKVFLECVQDMDHENMFWYRQDPGLGLRLIYFSYDVKMKEKGDIPEGYSVSREKKERFSLILESASTNQTSMYLCASSSGRGLNMNTEAFFGQGTRLTVV.

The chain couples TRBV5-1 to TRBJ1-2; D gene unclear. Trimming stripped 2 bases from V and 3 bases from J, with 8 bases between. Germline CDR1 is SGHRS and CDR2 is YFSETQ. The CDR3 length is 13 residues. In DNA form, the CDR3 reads TGCGCCAGCAGCTTTCAGGCCGACTATGGCTACACCTTC. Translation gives CASSFQADYGYTF.

The CDR3 DNA follows: TGCAGCGTTGAAGAGGGGGGGGCTCTCTATGGCTACACCTTC. Its protein product is CSVEEGGALYGYTF. This chain joins TRBV29-1 and TRBJ1-2, with a tentative D call TRBD1 (6 bases). The CDR3 is 14 amino acids. V lost 0 bases and J lost 4, with 12 bases in between. Germline loops: CDR1 SQVTM, CDR2 ANQGSEA.

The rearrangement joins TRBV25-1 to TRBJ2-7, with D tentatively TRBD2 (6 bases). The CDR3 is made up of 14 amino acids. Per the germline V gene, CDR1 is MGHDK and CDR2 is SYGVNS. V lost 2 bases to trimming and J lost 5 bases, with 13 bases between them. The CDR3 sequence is CASSEESGSHEQYF. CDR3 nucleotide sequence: TGTGCCAGCAGTGAAGAGTCCGGGAGTCACGAGCAGTACTTC.

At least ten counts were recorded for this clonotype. CDR3 protein: CAISEFRDRVIYGYTF. The CDR3 DNA sequence: TGTGCCATCAGTGAGTTCCGGGACAGGGTTATCTATGGCTACACCTTC. The rearrangement uses TRBV10-3 and TRBJ1-2; 9 nucleotides agree with TRBD1. This CDR3 region has 16 residues. Germline values: CDR1 ENHRY, CDR2 SYGVKD. V gave up 1 base and J gave up 4 bases; unmatched junction bases: 7.

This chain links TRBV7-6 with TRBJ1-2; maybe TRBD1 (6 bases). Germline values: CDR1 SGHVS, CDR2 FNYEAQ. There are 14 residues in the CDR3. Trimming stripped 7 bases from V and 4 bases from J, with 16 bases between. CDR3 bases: TGTGCCAGCACTTCTGGGGGGGCGGCCTATGGCTACACCTTC. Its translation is CASTSGGAAYGYTF.

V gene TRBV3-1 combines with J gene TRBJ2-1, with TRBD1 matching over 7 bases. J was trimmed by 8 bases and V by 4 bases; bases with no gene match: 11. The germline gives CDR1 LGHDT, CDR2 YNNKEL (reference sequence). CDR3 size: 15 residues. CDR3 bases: TGTGCCAGCAGCCCGATGACAGGGAAGGTGGATGAGCAGTTCTTC. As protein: CASSPMTGKVDEQFF.

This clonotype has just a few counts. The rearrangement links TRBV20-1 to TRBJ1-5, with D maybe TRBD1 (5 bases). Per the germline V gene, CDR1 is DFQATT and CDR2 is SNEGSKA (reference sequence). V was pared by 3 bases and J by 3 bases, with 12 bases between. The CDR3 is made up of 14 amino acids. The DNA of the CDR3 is TGCAGTGCTAGGAACCAGGGTAACAATCAGCCCCAGCATTTT. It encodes CSARNQGNNQPQHF.

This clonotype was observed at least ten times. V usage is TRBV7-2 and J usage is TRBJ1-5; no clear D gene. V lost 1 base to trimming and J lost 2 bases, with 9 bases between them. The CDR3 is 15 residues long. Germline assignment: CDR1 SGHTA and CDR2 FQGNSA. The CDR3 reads CASSLGTVGNQPQHF. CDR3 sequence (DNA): TGTGCCAGCAGCTTAGGTACAGTGGGCAATCAGCCCCAGCATTTT. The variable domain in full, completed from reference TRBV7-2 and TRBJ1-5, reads GAGVSQSPSNKVTEKGKDVELRCDPISGHTALYWYRQSLGQGLEFLIYFQGNSAPDKSGLPSDRFSAERTGGSVSTLTIQRTQQEDSAVYLCASSLGTVGNQPQHFGDGTRLSIL.

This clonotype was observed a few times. This chain's CDR3 is CASSQDPLAGGLNTGELFF. Written as DNA, the CDR3 is TGCGCCAGCAGCCAAGATCCTCTAGCGGGGGGGCTGAACACCGGGGAGCTGTTTTTT. This chain uses TRBV4-1 with TRBJ2-2; 12 nucleotides align to TRBD2. The length of the CDR3 is 19 residues. V was pared by 0 bases and J by 1 base, with 6 bases of the junction left unmatched. Germline lookup yields CDR1 MGHRA and CDR2 YSYEKL.

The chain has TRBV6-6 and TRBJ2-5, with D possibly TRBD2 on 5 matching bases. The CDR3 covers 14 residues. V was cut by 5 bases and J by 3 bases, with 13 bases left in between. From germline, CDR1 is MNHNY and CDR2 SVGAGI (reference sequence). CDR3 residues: CASSTGLDKETQYF. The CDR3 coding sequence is TGTGCCAGCAGTACCGGACTGGATAAAGAGACCCAGTACTTC.

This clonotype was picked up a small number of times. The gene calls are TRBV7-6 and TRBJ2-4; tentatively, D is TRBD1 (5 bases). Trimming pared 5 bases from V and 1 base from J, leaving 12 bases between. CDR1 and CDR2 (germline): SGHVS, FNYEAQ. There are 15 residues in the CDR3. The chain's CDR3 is CASSPDNRAKNIQYF. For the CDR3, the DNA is TGTGCCAGCAGCCCCGATAACAGGGCCAAAAACATTCAGTACTTC.

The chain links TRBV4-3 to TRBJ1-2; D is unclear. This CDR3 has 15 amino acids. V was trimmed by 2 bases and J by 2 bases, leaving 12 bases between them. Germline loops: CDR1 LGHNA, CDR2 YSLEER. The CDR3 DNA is TGCGCCAGCAGCCAATCCTCGGGAGGGAACTATGGCTACACCTTC. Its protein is CASSQSSGGNYGYTF.

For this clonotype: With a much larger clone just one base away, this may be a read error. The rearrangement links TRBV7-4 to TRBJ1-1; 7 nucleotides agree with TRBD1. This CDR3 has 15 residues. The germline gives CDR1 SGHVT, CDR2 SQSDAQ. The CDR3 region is CVSSHRQGGSTEAFF. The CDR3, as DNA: TGTGTCAGCAGCCACCGACAGGGAGGGAGCACTGAAGCTTTCTTT.

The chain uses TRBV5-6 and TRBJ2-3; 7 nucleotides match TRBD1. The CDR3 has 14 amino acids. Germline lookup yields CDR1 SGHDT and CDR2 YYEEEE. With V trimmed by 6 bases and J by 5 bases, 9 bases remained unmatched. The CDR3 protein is CASTSDRVVDTQYF. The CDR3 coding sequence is TGTGCCAGCACAAGCGACAGGGTGGTAGATACGCAGTATTTT.

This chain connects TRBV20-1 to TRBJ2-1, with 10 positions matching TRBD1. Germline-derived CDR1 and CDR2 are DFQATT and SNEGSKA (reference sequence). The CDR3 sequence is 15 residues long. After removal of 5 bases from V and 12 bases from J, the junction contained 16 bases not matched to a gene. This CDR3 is CSAGSGTGVFAWQFF. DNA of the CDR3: TGCAGTGCTGGATCCGGGACAGGGGTCTTTGCATGGCAGTTCTTC.

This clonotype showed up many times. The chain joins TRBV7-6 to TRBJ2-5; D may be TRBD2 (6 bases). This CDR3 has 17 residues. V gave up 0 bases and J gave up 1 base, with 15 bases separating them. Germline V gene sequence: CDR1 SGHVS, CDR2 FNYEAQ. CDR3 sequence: CASSLAARREGQETQYF. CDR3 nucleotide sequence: TGTGCCAGCAGCTTAGCGGCTCGGCGGGAAGGCCAAGAGACCCAGTACTTC.

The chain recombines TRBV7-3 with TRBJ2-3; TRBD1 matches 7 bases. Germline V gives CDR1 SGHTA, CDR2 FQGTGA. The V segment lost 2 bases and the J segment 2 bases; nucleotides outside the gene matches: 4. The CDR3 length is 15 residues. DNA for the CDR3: TGTGCCAGCAGCTTAGGGACAGCCTTCACAGATACGCAGTATTTT. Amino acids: CASSLGTAFTDTQYF. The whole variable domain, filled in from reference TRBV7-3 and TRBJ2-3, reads GAGVSQTPSNKVTEKGKYVELRCDPISGHTALYWYRQSLGQGPEFLIYFQGTGAADDSGLPNDRFFAVRPEGSVSTLKIQRTERGDSAVYLCASSLGTAFTDTQYFGPGTRLTVL.

The chain's CDR3 is CASSLAYSLMDKQYF. CDR3 nucleotide sequence: TGTGCCAGCAGTTTAGCGTACAGTTTGATGGACAAGCAGTACTTC. The chain uses TRBV12-3 or TRBV12-4 and TRBJ2-7; possibly TRBD1 for D (5 bases). Trimming removed 0 bases at V and 8 bases at J, with 17 bases between. CDR3 size: 15 residues.

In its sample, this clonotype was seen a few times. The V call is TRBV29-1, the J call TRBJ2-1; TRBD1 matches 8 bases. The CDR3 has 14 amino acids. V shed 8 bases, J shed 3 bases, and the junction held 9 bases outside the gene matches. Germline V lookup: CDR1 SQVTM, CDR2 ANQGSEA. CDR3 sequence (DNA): TGCAGCCTATTCGGACAGGGTGGCTACAATGAGCAGTTCTTC. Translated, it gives CSLFGQGGYNEQFF.

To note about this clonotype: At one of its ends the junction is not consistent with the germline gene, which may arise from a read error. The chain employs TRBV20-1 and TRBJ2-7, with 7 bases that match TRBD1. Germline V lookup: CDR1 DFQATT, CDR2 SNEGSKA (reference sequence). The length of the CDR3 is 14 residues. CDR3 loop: CSARRRQGSSEQYF. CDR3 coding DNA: TGCAGTGCGAGGAGAAGACAGGGATCCTCCGAGCAGTACTTC.

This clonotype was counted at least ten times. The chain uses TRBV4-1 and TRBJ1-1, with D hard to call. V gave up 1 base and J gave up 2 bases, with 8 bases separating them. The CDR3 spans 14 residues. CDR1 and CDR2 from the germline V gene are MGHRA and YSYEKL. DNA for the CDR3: TGCGCCAGCAGCCAAGTAGTTCGAAACACTGAAGCTTTCTTT. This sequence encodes CASSQVVRNTEAFF.

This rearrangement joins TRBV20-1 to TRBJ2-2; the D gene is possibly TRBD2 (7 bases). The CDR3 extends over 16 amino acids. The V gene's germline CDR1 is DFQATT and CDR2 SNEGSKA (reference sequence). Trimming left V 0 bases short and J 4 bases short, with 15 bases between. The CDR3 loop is CSAREPPGEGTGELFF. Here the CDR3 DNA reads TGCAGTGCTAGAGAACCCCCAGGGGAGGGCACCGGGGAGCTGTTTTTT.

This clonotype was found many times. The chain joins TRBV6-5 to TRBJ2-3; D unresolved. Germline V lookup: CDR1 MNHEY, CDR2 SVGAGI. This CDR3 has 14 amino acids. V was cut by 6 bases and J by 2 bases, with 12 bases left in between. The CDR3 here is CASRGSYSTDTQYF. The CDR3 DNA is TGTGCCAGCAGGGGAAGCTACTCCACAGATACGCAGTATTTT.

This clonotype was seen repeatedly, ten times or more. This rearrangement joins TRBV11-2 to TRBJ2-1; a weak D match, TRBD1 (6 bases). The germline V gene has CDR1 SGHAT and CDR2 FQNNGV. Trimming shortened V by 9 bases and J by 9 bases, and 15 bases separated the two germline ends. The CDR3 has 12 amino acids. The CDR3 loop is CASKQGWGEQFF. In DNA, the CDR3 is TGTGCCAGTAAGCAGGGGTGGGGTGAGCAGTTCTTC.

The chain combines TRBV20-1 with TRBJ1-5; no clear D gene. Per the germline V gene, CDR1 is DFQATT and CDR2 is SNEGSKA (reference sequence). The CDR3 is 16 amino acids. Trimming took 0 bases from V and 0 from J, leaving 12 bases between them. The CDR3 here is CSARDWRTGSNQPQHF. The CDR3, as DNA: TGCAGTGCTAGAGATTGGAGGACGGGTAGCAATCAGCCCCAGCATTTT.

The CDR3 is CASSYNRELGGYTF. As DNA, the CDR3 is TGTGCCAGCAGCTACAACCGGGAACTAGGGGGCTACACCTTC. The V and J genes are TRBV7-2 and TRBJ1-2; D unclear. V was trimmed by 4 bases and J by 8 bases, leaving 17 bases between them. Germline-derived CDR1 and CDR2 are SGHTA and FQGNSA. This CDR3 is 14 amino acids long.